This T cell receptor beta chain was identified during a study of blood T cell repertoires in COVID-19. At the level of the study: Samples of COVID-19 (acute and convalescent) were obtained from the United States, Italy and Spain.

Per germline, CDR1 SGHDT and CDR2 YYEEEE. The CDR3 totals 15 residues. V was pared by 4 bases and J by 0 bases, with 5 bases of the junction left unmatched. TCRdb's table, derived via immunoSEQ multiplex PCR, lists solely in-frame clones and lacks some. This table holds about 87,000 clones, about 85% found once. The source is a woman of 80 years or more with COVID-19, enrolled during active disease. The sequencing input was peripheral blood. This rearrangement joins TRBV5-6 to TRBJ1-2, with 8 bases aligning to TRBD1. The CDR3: CASSRTGRANYGYTF. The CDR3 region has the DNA TGTGCCAGCAGCCGGACAGGGCGGGCTAACTATGGCTACACCTTC. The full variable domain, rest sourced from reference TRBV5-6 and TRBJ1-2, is DAGVTQSPTHLIKTRGQQVTLRCSPKSGHDTVSWYQQALGQGPQFIFQYYEEEERQRGNFPDRFSGHQFPNYSSELNVNALLLGDSALYLCASSRTGRANYGYTFGSGTRLTVV.